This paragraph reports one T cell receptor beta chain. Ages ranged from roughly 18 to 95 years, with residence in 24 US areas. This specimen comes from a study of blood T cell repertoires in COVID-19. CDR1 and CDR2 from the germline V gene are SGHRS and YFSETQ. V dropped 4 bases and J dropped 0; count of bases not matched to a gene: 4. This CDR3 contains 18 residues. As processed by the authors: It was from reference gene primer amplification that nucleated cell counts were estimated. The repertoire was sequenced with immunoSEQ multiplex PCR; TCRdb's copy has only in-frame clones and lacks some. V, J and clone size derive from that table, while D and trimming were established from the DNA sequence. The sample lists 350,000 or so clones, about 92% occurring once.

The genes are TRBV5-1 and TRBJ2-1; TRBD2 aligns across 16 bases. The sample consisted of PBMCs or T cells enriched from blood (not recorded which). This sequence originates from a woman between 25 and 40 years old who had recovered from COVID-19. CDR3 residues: CASSGGLAGGSSYNEQFF. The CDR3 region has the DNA TGCGCCAGCAGCGGGGGACTAGCGGGAGGGAGCTCCTACAATGAGCAGTTCTTC.